The sequence of this T cell receptor (beta chain) was determined in a study of T-cell reconstitution after alpha-beta-depleted transplantation in children. Findings of the study overall: The study reportedly traced alpha-beta T cells about two months after transplant to several hundred expanded graft clones.

Unique molecular identifiers tagged the TCRbeta library. TCRdb re-called the PCR reads with MiXCR, one entry per CDR3 protein. Here the sample spans 450,000 to 600,000 distinct CDR3 sequences, 10% to 15% being singletons. This CDR3 is built from 13 residues. V was trimmed by 5 bases and J by 3 bases, leaving 12 bases between them. CDR1 and CDR2 from the germline V gene are SQVTM and ANQGSEA. In its sample, this clonotype was seen many times. Its antigen remains unknown. V gene TRBV29-1 combines with J gene TRBJ2-3; the D gene is possibly TRBD1 (5 bases). The TCR was taken from a male patient younger than 18 who had a stem cell transplant for acute myeloid leukemia, so the T cells may come from the graft donor. The specimen comprised PBMCs, mostly from graft donor cells, sampled 360 days after TCRalphabeta/CD19-depleted stem cell transplant. The chain's CDR3 is CSVKGRATDTQYF. The CDR3 nucleotides are TGCAGCGTTAAGGGCAGGGCGACAGATACGCAGTATTTT.